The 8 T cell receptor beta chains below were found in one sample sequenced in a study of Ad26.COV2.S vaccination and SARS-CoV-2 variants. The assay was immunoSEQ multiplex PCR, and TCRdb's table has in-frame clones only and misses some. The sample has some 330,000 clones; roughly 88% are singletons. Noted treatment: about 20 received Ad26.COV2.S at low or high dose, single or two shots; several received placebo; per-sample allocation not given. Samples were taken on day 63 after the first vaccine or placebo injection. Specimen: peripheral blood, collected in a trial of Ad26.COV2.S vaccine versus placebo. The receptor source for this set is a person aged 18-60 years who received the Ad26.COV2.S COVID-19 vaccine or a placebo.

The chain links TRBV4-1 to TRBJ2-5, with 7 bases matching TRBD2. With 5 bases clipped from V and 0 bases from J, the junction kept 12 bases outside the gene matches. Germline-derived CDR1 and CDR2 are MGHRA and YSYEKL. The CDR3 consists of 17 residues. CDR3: CASSFLGGEGYQETQYF. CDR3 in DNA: TGCGCCAGCAGCTTCCTAGGTGGGGAGGGATACCAAGAGACCCAGTACTTC.

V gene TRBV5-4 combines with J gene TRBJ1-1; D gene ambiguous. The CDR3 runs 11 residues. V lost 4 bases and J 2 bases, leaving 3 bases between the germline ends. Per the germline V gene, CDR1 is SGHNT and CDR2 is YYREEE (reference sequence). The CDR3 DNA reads TGTGCCAGCAGCATAAACACTGAAGCTTTCTTT. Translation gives CASSINTEAFF.

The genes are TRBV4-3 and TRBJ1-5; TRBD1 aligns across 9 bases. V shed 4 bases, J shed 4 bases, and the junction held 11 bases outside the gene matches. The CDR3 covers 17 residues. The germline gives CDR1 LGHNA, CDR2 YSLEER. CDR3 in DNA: TGCGCCAGCAGCCCGGATGTAGACAGGGGGAATAATCAGCCCCAGCATTTT. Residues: CASSPDVDRGNNQPQHF.

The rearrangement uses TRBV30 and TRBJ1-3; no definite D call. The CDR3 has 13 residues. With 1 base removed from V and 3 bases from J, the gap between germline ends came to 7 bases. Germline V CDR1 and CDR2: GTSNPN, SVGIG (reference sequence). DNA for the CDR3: TGTGCCTGGAGTGACGGGGTTGGAAACACCATATATTTT. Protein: CAWSDGVGNTIYF.

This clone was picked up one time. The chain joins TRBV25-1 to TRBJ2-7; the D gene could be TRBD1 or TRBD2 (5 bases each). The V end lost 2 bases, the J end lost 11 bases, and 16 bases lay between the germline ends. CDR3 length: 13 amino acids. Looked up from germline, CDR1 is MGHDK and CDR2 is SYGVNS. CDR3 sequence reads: CASSEERTLGEYF. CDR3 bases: TGTGCCAGCAGTGAAGAAAGGACACTCGGGGAGTACTTC.

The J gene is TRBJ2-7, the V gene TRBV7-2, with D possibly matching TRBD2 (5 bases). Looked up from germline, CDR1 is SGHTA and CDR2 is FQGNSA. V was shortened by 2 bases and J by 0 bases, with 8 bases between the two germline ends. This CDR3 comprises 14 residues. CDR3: CASSLFGSSYEQYV. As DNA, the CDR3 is TGTGCCAGCAGCTTATTTGGGAGCTCCTACGAGCAGTACGTC.

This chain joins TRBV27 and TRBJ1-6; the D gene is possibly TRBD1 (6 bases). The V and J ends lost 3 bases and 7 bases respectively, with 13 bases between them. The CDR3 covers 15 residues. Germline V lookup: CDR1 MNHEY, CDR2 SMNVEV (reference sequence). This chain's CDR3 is CASSFFRGGNSPLHF. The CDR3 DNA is TGTGCCAGCAGTTTCTTCAGGGGAGGAAATTCACCCCTCCACTTT.

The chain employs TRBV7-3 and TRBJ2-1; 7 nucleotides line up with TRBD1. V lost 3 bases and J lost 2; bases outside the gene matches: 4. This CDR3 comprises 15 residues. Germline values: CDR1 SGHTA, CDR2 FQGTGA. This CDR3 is CASSLGQGAYNEQFF. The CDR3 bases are TGTGCCAGCAGCTTGGGTCAGGGGGCCTACAATGAGCAGTTCTTC.